This T cell receptor beta chain was documented in a study of T cell repertoires in ileal Crohn's disease. Study background: About half of patients got postoperative therapy: around 10 thiopurines, 18 anti-TNF. Around 0.55 micrograms of biopsy DNA per sample underwent TCRB immunosequencing.

This clone turned up a few times. Its specificity is not known. CDR3 length: 13 amino acids. V lost 4 bases and J 5 bases, leaving 8 bases between the germline ends. CDR1 is SGHTA, CDR2 FQGTGA, per germline. Libraries were prepared by immunoSEQ multiplex PCR; TCRdb keeps only in-frame clonotypes and omits some of them. The data show 7,000 or so clones, around 72% seen once. Time point denoted: proximal margin of the surgical specimen (macroscopically non-inflamed). Adults with ileal or ileocolonic Crohn's disease and an indication for resection were eligible. Study-level results: All patients with clonality above 26.8% had endoscopic recurrence.

This rearrangement joins TRBV7-3 to TRBJ1-4; D unclear. The sequence derives from an adult with Crohn's disease. Specimen: ileal tissue. DNA of the CDR3: TGTGCCAGCAGCTCTGGACCAAATGAAAAACTGTTTTTT. Translation gives CASSSGPNEKLFF.